Listed below are T cell receptor beta chains from one sample, sequenced in a study of cytomegalovirus exposure and HLA in healthy donors. Clones were sequenced by immunoSEQ multiplex PCR, and TCRdb holds only the in-frame ones, with some missing. The table gives over 45,000 clones; the top ten clones make up roughly 2% of it. The sequenced sample was PBMCs. Every receptor here comes from a woman between 18 and 29 years old in good health and CMV-seronegative. Each CDR3 is given with its conserved first and last residue. The D gene is left open where the match is weak.

cdr3_nt cdr3_aa j_call v_call d_call
TGTGCCAGTACACGAGGAGTAGTCTATGGCTACACCTTC CASTRGVVYGYTF TRBJ1-2 TRBV19 -
TGTGCCAGCAGGGCCACAGGGGGAGGCACAGATACGCAGTATTTT CASRATGGGTDTQYF TRBJ2-3 TRBV6-5 TRBD1
TGTGCCAGCAGCGGAGGGGATGCTAACTATGGCTACACCTTC CASSGGDANYGYTF TRBJ1-2 TRBV28 -
TGTGCCAGCAGTTTTTTGACTAGCGGGAGTTCAACCCCACGCCACTTC CASSFLTSGSSTPRHF TRBJ2-7 TRBV28 TRBD2
TGCAGTGCTACCCGTGGGGCAGAAGCTTTCTTT CSATRGAEAFF TRBJ1-1 TRBV20-1 -
TGTGCCAGCAGTGAAGCTGGCAATAACCATAGCAATCAGCCCCAGCATTTT CASSEAGNNHSNQPQHF TRBJ1-5 TRBV6-1 -
TGTGCCAGCTCACCAAGGACAGGAAAGGGCTATGGCTACACCTTC CASSPRTGKGYGYTF TRBJ1-2 TRBV18 TRBD1
TGCAGCGTTGGACGGCCGGGGGGGGAGCTGTTTTTT CSVGRPGGELFF TRBJ2-2 TRBV29-1 -
TGCGCCAGCAGCTTCGGGAGGTCGACGCTGAACACTGAAGCTTTCTTT CASSFGRSTLNTEAFF TRBJ1-1 TRBV5-1 -
TGTGCCAGCAAGAAGGGACAGCTTTTTCAGCAGTACTTC CASKKGQLFQQYF TRBJ2-7 TRBV6-5 TRBD1
TGTGCCAGTGGACCAGGGTACCAAGAGACCCAGTACTTC CASGPGYQETQYF TRBJ2-5 TRBV19 -
TGTGCCAGCAGTGACAGGGAAAATCAGCCCCAGCATTTT CASSDRENQPQHF TRBJ1-5 TRBV6-1 -
TGCGCCAGCAGCTTCCTAGCGGGGGCTGGCACAGATACGCAGTATTTT CASSFLAGAGTDTQYF TRBJ2-3 TRBV5-1 TRBD2
TGCAGCGTTGAAGGAGAAAGGGGTGTAAACACTGAAGCTTTCTTT CSVEGERGVNTEAFF TRBJ1-1 TRBV29-1 -
TGTGCCAGCAGACTGGCCCTAGACAGGGCCTACGAGCAGTACTTC CASRLALDRAYEQYF TRBJ2-7 TRBV28 TRBD1
TGCGCCAGCAGCTTGGGGAGGCAGAACACCGGGGAGCTGTTTTTT CASSLGRQNTGELFF TRBJ2-2 TRBV5-1 -
TGCGCCAGCAGCTACCTGATGGGGCAATCAGGAGGGTCACCCCTCCACTTT CASSYLMGQSGGSPLHF TRBJ1-6 TRBV5-1 -
TGTGCCAGCTCACCCCCGACAGGGACTGGAAACACCATATATTTT CASSPPTGTGNTIYF TRBJ1-3 TRBV18 TRBD1
TGTGCCGGGAGTTTTCCGGGACAGGGGTTTGAAAAACTGTTTTTT CAGSFPGQGFEKLFF TRBJ1-4 TRBV30 TRBD1
TGTGCCAGCAGTACTCGGACTAGCGGGAGCAATGAGCAGTTCTTC CASSTRTSGSNEQFF TRBJ2-1 TRBV6-5 TRBD2
TGTGCCAGCAGTTTGCGCAAGACCTACGAGCAGTACTTC CASSLRKTYEQYF TRBJ2-7 TRBV27 -
TGTGCCAGCAGCCCCCCCGCGGGGGAGACCCAGTACTTC CASSPPAGETQYF TRBJ2-5 TRBV5-6 -
TGCAGCGTTGGGGTAGGGGCCGAGCAGTACTTC CSVGVGAEQYF TRBJ2-7 TRBV29-1 -
TGTGCCAGCAGAACCGCCGGGACAGGGAACATTCAGTACTTC CASRTAGTGNIQYF TRBJ2-4 TRBV2 TRBD1
TGCAGCGTTCAGGACAGGCAAACCTACTATAATTCACCCCTCCACTTT CSVQDRQTYYNSPLHF TRBJ1-6 TRBV29-1 TRBD1
TGTGCCAGCAGCTTAACGGTAGGAGGCACTGAAGCTTTCTTT CASSLTVGGTEAFF TRBJ1-1 TRBV7-3 -
TGTGCCAGCTCCCTCATGGGGCACGGAGAATACGAGCAGTACTTC CASSLMGHGEYEQYF TRBJ2-7 TRBV18 -
TGCAGCTCAAGGGGCCGGGGGTCCGCAACCAAAGAATTGATGAACACTGAAGCTTTCTTT CSSRGRGSATKELMNTEAFF TRBJ1-1 TRBV29-1 -
TGTGCCAGCAGCTCACATACGAACACTGAAGCTTTCTTT CASSSHTNTEAFF TRBJ1-1 TRBV11-3 -
TGTGCCTGGAGTGTAACCGGTCGGGGGGCCGGGGAGCTGTTTTTT CAWSVTGRGAGELFF TRBJ2-2 TRBV30 TRBD2
TGTGCCAGCAGGGGAGGGCGGGCTAATGAAAAACTGTTTTTT CASRGGRANEKLFF TRBJ1-4 TRBV6-5 -
TGCAGTGCCTCTGAGGGTCCCCTCTTCTATGGCTACACCTTC CSASEGPLFYGYTF TRBJ1-2 TRBV29-1 -
TGTGCCAGCAGCCTCCTTGGAGGGTGGAATCAGCCCCAGCATTTT CASSLLGGWNQPQHF TRBJ1-5 TRBV21-1 -
TGTGCCAGGCGGGGGGCAGGGGGTAACGAGCAGTACTTC CARRGAGGNEQYF TRBJ2-7 TRBV2 -
TGCGCCAGCAGCCAAGATCAAGCAGGGGGTATGTATGGCTACACCTTC CASSQDQAGGMYGYTF TRBJ1-2 TRBV4-1 TRBD1
TGTGCCAGCAGTGAAGAACAGGTTGGGTGGGGCGGCTACACCTTC CASSEEQVGWGGYTF TRBJ1-2 TRBV2 -
TGTGCCAGCAGTGAAAACTTAGCGGGAAGGGAAAAACTGTTTTTT CASSENLAGREKLFF TRBJ1-4 TRBV6-1 -
TGTGCCAGCAGCTCGGGGACAGGGGTATACGAGCAGTACTTC CASSSGTGVYEQYF TRBJ2-7 TRBV5-6 TRBD1
TGCGCCAGCAGCCAAGGGGCCTATCCCCCCGCCTACGAGCAGTACTTC CASSQGAYPPAYEQYF TRBJ2-7 TRBV4-1 -
TGCGCCAGCAGTGCGGGCACTGAAGCTTTCTTT CASSAGTEAFF TRBJ1-1 TRBV10-1 -
TGTGCCAGCAGCCCACCAGTCCCAGATTCACCCCTCCACTTT CASSPPVPDSPLHF TRBJ1-6 TRBV7-9 -
TGTGCCAGCAGCTTATTACACAGGGAAGCTTTCTTT CASSLLHREAFF TRBJ1-1 TRBV11-2 -
TGTGCCAGCAGTGACTTAGCAGGGCGCACTGAAGCTTTCTTT CASSDLAGRTEAFF TRBJ1-1 TRBV6-1 -
TGTGCCAGCACCCGGACAGGGGGCAATTCACCCCTCCACTTT CASTRTGGNSPLHF TRBJ1-6 TRBV2 TRBD1
TGTGCCAGCAGCGCACACTCGGGACAGAATCAAGAGACCCAGTACTTC CASSAHSGQNQETQYF TRBJ2-5 TRBV11-2 TRBD1
TGTGCCAGCAGTCCCCGGGGAGGGACGGGTTCACCCCTCCACTTT CASSPRGGTGSPLHF TRBJ1-6 TRBV2 -
TGTGCCAGCAGCCCTAAGGGGGTGACGAGTCGGACAGGGGAAGCTTTCTTT CASSPKGVTSRTGEAFF TRBJ1-1 TRBV27 TRBD1
TGCGCCAGCAGCTTGGGGGGCCATGGCTACACCTTC CASSLGGHGYTF TRBJ1-2 TRBV5-1 -
TGCGCCAGCAGCTTGGATTTGGGAGGGTATGGCTACACCTTC CASSLDLGGYGYTF TRBJ1-2 TRBV5-1 -
TGTGCCAGCAGTGACTACGGGGGTACTGAAGCTTTCTTT CASSDYGGTEAFF TRBJ1-1 TRBV6-6 -
TGTGCCAGCAGTTACAGGCAGCCGGGCACCGGGGAGCTGTTTTTT CASSYRQPGTGELFF TRBJ2-2 TRBV6-6 -